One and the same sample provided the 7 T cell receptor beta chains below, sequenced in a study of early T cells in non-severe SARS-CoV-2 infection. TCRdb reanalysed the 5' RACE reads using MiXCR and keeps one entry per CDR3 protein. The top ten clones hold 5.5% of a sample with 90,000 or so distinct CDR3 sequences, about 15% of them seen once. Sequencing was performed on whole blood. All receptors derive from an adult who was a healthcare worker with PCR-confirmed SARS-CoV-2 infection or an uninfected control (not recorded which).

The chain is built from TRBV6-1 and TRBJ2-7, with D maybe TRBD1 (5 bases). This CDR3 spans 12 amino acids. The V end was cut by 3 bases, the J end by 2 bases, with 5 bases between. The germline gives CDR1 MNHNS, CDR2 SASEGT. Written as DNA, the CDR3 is TGTGCCAGCAGTGAGGGGCCCTACGAGCAGTACTTC. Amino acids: CASSEGPYEQYF.

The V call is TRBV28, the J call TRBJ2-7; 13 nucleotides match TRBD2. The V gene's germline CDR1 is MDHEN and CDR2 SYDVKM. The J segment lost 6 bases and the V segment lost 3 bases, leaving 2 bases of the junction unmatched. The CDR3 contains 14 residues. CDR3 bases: TGTGCCAGCAGTTTGGGACTAGCGGGATCCGAGCAGTACTTC. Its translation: CASSLGLAGSEQYF. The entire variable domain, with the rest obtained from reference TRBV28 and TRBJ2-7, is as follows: DVKVTQSSRYLVKRTGEKVFLECVQDMDHENMFWYRQDPGLGLRLIYFSYDVKMKEKGDIPEGYSVSREKKERFSLILESASTNQTSMYLCASSLGLAGSEQYFGPGTRLTVT.

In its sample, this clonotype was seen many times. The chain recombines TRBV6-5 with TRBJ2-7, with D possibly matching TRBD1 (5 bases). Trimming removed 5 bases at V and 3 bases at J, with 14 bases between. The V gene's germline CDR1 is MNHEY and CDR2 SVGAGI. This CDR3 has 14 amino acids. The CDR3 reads CASSRGPFGYEQYF. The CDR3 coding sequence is TGTGCCAGCAGTAGGGGTCCATTCGGCTACGAGCAGTACTTC.

The CDR3 DNA follows: TGCAGCGTTGAAGCGGGAGTGTACAATGAGCAGTTCTTC. Translation gives CSVEAGVYNEQFF. This chain joins TRBV29-1 and TRBJ2-1; tentatively, D is TRBD2 (6 bases). The length of the CDR3 is 13 residues. CDR1 SQVTM and CDR2 ANQGSEA come from the germline V gene. V lost 1 base, J lost 4 bases, and 8 bases lay in between.

The CDR3 protein is CASSVHSIANTGELFF. The CDR3 coding sequence is TGTGCCAGCAGCGTCCACAGCATCGCGAACACCGGGGAGCTGTTTTTT. The chain recombines TRBV9 with TRBJ2-2; D is ambiguous. This CDR3 region has 16 residues. V dropped 2 bases and J dropped 0 bases, with 11 bases sitting between them. Looked up from germline, CDR1 is SGDLS and CDR2 is YYNGEE.

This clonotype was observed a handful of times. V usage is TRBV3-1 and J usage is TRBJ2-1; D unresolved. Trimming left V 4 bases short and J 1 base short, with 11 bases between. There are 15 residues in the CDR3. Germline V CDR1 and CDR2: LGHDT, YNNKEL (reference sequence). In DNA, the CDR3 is TGTGCCAGCAGCCCTTTTTACCCTTCCTACAATGAGCAGTTCTTC. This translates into CASSPFYPSYNEQFF.

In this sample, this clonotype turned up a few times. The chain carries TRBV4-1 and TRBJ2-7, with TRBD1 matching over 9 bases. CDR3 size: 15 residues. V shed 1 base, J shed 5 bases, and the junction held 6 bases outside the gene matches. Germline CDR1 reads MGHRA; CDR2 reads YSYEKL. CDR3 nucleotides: TGCGCCAGCAGCCAAGCGGACAGGACAGGGGACGAGCAGTACTTC. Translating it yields CASSQADRTGDEQYF.